The sequence of this T cell receptor beta chain was determined in a study of CD8 T cells in ankylosing spondylitis. The CDR3 covers 14 residues. Trimming took 10 bases from V and 2 from J, leaving 15 bases between them. CDR1 is SGHAT, CDR2 FQNNGV, per germline. A word on this clonotype: As yet, its antigen is unknown.

Researchers built TCR beta libraries using quantitative 5'-RACE with molecular barcodes. In TCRdb, the 5' RACE reads were re-called with MiXCR into one record per CDR3 protein. The data contain about 250,000 distinct CDR3 sequences, roughly 32% of them singletons. Study outcomes and limitations: In ankylosing spondylitis patients, matched synovial fluid reportedly showed significant enrichment of disease-linked clones. Ankylosing spondylitis blood appeared to carry a characteristic TCR beta motif of roughly eight highly homologous variants. Disease-linked clones were CD8+ and relatively rare in peripheral blood.

Source material: blood, either unsorted or a sorted T cell fraction (not recorded which). The chain couples TRBV11-2 to TRBJ2-1; possibly TRBD1 or TRBD2 for D (6 bases each). This TCR was recovered from a male donor with ankylosing spondylitis or in good health (not recorded which). The CDR3 is CATEGGGTYNEQFF. DNA for the CDR3: TGTGCCACCGAAGGAGGGGGGACCTACAATGAGCAGTTCTTC.